These 14 T cell receptor beta chains share one sample of origin, sequenced in a study of cytomegalovirus exposure and HLA in healthy donors. In the PCR, 60 Vbeta and 13 Jbeta primers were used. Profiling relied on immunoSEQ multiplex PCR, and the TCRdb table lists in-frame clones only, not all of them. The sample lists some 150,000 clones; approximately 80% were seen once. The specimen was PBMCs. The receptors stem from a man aged 30-40 years in good health and CMV-seropositive.

The chain links TRBV5-5 to TRBJ2-7; 7 nucleotides line up with TRBD1. This CDR3 region has 13 residues. The V and J ends lost 5 bases and 4 bases, in that order; junction bases with no gene match: 6. The germline V gene encodes CDR1 SGHKS and CDR2 YYEKEE (reference sequence). The CDR3 DNA reads as TGTGCCAGCAGGAATACAGGGGCGTACGAGCAGTACTTC. It translates to CASRNTGAYEQYF. Looking up the rest from reference TRBV5-5 and TRBJ2-7 gives the full variable domain: DAGVTQSPTHLIKTRGQQVTLRCSPISGHKSVSWYQQVLGQGPQFIFQYYEKEERGRGNFPDRFSARQFPNYSSELNVNALLLGDSALYLCASRNTGAYEQYFGPGTRLTVT.

The rearrangement links TRBV7-2 to TRBJ2-5; no firm D call. Trimming removed 3 bases at V and 3 bases at J, with 8 bases between. Germline loops: CDR1 SGHTA, CDR2 FQGNSA. CDR3 length: 13 amino acids. DNA for the CDR3: TGTGCCAGCAGCTTGAGGCGAAAAGAGACCCAGTACTTC. Protein: CASSLRRKETQYF.

The J gene is TRBJ2-1, the V gene TRBV19; TRBD2 might be the D (6 bases). V was pared by 5 bases and J by 0 bases, with 26 bases between. Germline V CDR1 and CDR2: LNHDA, SQIVND (reference sequence). The CDR3 totals 20 residues. The CDR3 DNA reads as TGTGCCAGTAGTCCTAAGGGGCTAGCGCTCCCCGGGGGCTCCTACAATGAGCAGTTCTTC. Translated: CASSPKGLALPGGSYNEQFF.

This chain joins TRBV5-1 and TRBJ1-4, with D unclear. The V gene's germline CDR1 is SGHRS and CDR2 YFSETQ. V lost 4 bases to trimming and J lost 10 bases, with 8 bases between them. CDR3 length: 11 amino acids. CDR3 amino acids: CASSDSRKLFF. The CDR3 DNA follows: TGCGCCAGCAGCGACTCCAGAAAACTGTTTTTT.

The CDR3 nucleotides are TGTGCCAGCAGCTTAGGGACAGGGGGCTCCAATGAGCAGTTCTTC. This codes for CASSLGTGGSNEQFF. The genes are TRBV7-9 and TRBJ2-1; 11 bases match TRBD1. CDR3 length: 15 residues. Germline assignment: CDR1 SEHNR and CDR2 FQNEAQ (reference sequence). V gave up 1 base and J gave up 6 bases; unmatched junction bases: 2.

This clone showed up just once. This rearrangement joins TRBV5-6 to TRBJ2-3; TRBD1 aligns across 8 bases. Germline V lookup: CDR1 SGHDT, CDR2 YYEEEE. V was pared by 4 bases and J by 4 bases, with 8 bases of the junction left unmatched. CDR3 length: 15 amino acids. As DNA, the CDR3 is TGTGCCAGCAGCGTGGGACAGGTTAGGGCAGATACGCAGTATTTT. This gives the protein CASSVGQVRADTQYF.

This rearrangement joins TRBV29-1 to TRBJ1-5, with 8 bases lining up with TRBD1. The germline CDR1 and CDR2 sequences are SQVTM and ANQGSEA. Unmatched junction bases numbered 6, after V lost 6 bases and J lost 5 bases. The CDR3 spans 13 residues. CDR3 coding DNA: TGCAGCGTCAGGGACAGGTGGGATCAGCCCCAGCATTTT. Its protein is CSVRDRWDQPQHF.

The V gene is TRBV27, the J gene TRBJ2-1; 15 bases map to TRBD2. The V gene's germline CDR1 is MNHEY and CDR2 SMNVEV (reference sequence). V shed 6 bases and J 2 bases; nucleotides not matched to a gene: 8. The CDR3 covers 18 residues. The DNA for the CDR3 is TGTGCCAGCAGCCTGAGGGGACTAGCGGGAGGAACCTACAATGAGCAGTTCTTC. It encodes CASSLRGLAGGTYNEQFF.

The chain recombines TRBV9 with TRBJ1-5; 7 positions match TRBD1. CDR1 is SGDLS, CDR2 YYNGEE, per germline. This CDR3 has 14 residues. V shed 5 bases and J 4 bases; nucleotides not matched to a gene: 6. CDR3 protein: CASSLGTANQPQHF. Here the CDR3 DNA reads TGTGCCAGCAGTCTTGGGACAGCTAATCAGCCCCAGCATTTT.

V gene TRBV6-5 combines with J gene TRBJ1-2; D gene uncertain. The CDR3 is 15 amino acids. Trimming removed 6 bases at V and 0 bases at J, with 14 bases between. Germline V gene sequence: CDR1 MNHEY, CDR2 SVGAGI. The CDR3 here is CASSKKLQANYGYTF. CDR3 bases: TGTGCCAGCAGCAAAAAACTTCAGGCTAACTATGGCTACACCTTC.

This chain uses TRBV29-1 with TRBJ2-3; 10 bases match TRBD1. The CDR3 length is 14 residues. CDR1 and CDR2 from the germline V gene are SQVTM and ANQGSEA. CDR3 in amino acids: CSSRDRGRSDTQYF. CDR3 DNA sequence: TGCAGTTCTCGGGACAGGGGAAGGTCAGATACGCAGTATTTT.

This clone was found once. The chain carries TRBV4-1 and TRBJ2-2; D may be TRBD2 (6 bases). This CDR3 contains 15 residues. V was pared by 4 bases and J by 4 bases, with 13 bases between. CDR1 is MGHRA and CDR2 is YSYEKL in the germline V gene. CDR3 sequence: CASSLAGLSTGELFF. CDR3 coding DNA: TGCGCCAGCAGCCTTGCGGGGCTCAGCACCGGGGAGCTGTTTTTT.

Written as DNA, the CDR3 is TGTGCCAGCAGCTCTCCCCGTGGGGGACTAGCGATTACAGATACGCAGTATTTT. Translated: CASSSPRGGLAITDTQYF. The chain employs TRBV7-9 and TRBJ2-3; 10 bases line up with TRBD2. Per the germline V gene, CDR1 is SEHNR and CDR2 is FQNEAQ (reference sequence). The CDR3 length is 18 residues. With V trimmed by 4 bases and J by 3 bases, 13 bases remained unmatched.

The CDR3 loop is CASSSDRRNYNEQFF. CDR3 in DNA: TGTGCCAGCAGCTCCGACAGACGAAACTACAATGAGCAGTTCTTC. J is TRBJ2-1 and V is TRBV7-9; weak D call: TRBD1 (5 bases). The CDR3 spans 15 residues. Trimming cost V 4 bases and J 3 bases, with 13 bases left between them. Germline V gene data show CDR1 as SEHNR and CDR2 as FQNEAQ (reference sequence). The whole variable domain, filled in from reference TRBV7-9 and TRBJ2-1, reads DTGVSQNPRHKITKRGQNVTFRCDPISEHNRLYWYRQTLGQGPEFLTYFQNEAQLEKSRLLSDRFSAERPKGSFSTLEIQRTEQGDSAMYLCASSSDRRNYNEQFFGPGTRLTVL.